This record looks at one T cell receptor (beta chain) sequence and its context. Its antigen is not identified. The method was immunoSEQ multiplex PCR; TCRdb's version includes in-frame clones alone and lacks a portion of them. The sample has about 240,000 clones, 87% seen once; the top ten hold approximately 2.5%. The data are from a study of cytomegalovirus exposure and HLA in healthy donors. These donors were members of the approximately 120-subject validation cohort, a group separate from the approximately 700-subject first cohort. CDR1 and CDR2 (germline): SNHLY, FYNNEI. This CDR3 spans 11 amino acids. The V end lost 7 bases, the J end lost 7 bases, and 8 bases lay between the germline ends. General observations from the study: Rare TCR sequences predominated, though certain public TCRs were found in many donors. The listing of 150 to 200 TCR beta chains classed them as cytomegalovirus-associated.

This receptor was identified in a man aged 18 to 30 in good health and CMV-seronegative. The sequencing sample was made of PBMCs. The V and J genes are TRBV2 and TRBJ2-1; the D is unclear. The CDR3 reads CASMWRNEQFF. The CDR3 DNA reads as TGTGCCAGCATGTGGCGGAATGAGCAGTTCTTC.